The clone carrying this TCR beta chain was counted once. One base away lies a much larger clone, so this may be a sequencing read error. This CDR3 is 12 amino acids long. Germline V gene lookup returns CDR1 GTSNPN and CDR2 SVGIG (reference sequence). Rearranged V-D-J TRB sequences were amplified with a mixed TRB-A/B primer pool. TCRdb re-called the multiplex PCR reads with MiXCR, one entry per CDR3 protein. Found here are 300 to 350 distinct CDR3 sequences, 27% of them singletons; the top ten hold about 80%. This sample was included in a study of T cell repertoires in aging, cancer and after chemotherapy. TCR beta rearrangements were amplified from peripheral blood genomic DNA.

The J gene is TRBJ1-5, the V gene TRBV30; D may be TRBD1 (5 bases). The sequenced sample was blood. This TCR derives from a human donor with a blood cancer. This CDR3 is CAWSQGHQPEHF. The CDR3 nucleotides are TGTGCCTGGAGCCAGGGCCATCAGCCCGAGCATTTT.